A selection of T cell receptor beta chains follows, all from one sample in a study of blood T cell repertoires in COVID-19. Data came from immunoSEQ multiplex PCR; TCRdb stores just in-frame clones and leaves some out. The sample has some 100,000 clones, roughly nine tenths seen once. Sample: peripheral blood. These receptors were obtained from a man under 40 in a cohort sampled during active COVID-19. The CDR3 runs from the conserved cysteine through the conserved F or W. Fields, in order: CDR3 protein, CDR3 DNA, D gene, clone size, V gene, J gene. D genes are given only for firm matches. Clone size is given for some rows only: seen once, a few or many times, or a class if the clone is expanded.

CASSKDGNSNQPQHF	TGTGCCAGCAGTAAGGACGGGAATAGCAATCAGCCCCAGCATTTT	.	.	TRBV5-8	TRBJ1-5
CASSVGRGYEQYF	TGTGCCAGCAGCGTCGGTCGGGGGTACGAGCAGTACTTC	.	few	TRBV5-6	TRBJ2-7
CASSESGGGQPQHF	TGTGCCAGCAGTGAATCAGGGGGCGGACAGCCCCAGCATTTT	TRBD1	.	TRBV6-1	TRBJ1-5
CASSLGRQVVYEQYF	TGTGCCAGCAGCTTAGGGAGACAGGTTGTCTACGAGCAGTACTTC	.	.	TRBV7-9	TRBJ2-7
CASSLGRGMINEQFF	TGTGCCAGCAGCTTAGGGCGGGGGATGATCAATGAGCAGTTCTTC	TRBD2	few	TRBV7-2	TRBJ2-1
CASSEYRGGSYNEQFF	TGTGCCAGCAGTGAATATAGGGGGGGGTCCTACAATGAGCAGTTCTTC	.	.	TRBV2	TRBJ2-1
CASSRGLSPKNIQYF	TGTGCCAGCAGCCGAGGACTGAGCCCCAAAAACATTCAGTACTTC	.	.	TRBV6-5	TRBJ2-4
CASSLAVPPGAGNTIYF	TGTGCCAGCAGCTTGGCGGTGCCCCCGGGGGCTGGAAACACCATATATTTT	.	.	TRBV5-5	TRBJ1-3
CASSPTSGENTGELFF	TGTGCCAGCAGCCCCACTAGCGGGGAGAACACCGGGGAGCTGTTTTTT	TRBD2	.	TRBV7-9	TRBJ2-2
CASSEDGKVMPNEKLFF	TGTGCCAGCAGTGAGGACGGGAAGGTCATGCCTAATGAAAAACTGTTTTTT	.	.	TRBV6-1	TRBJ1-4
CASRAGQGGNYGYTF	TGTGCCAGCAGGGCCGGACAGGGAGGGAACTATGGCTACACCTTC	TRBD1	.	TRBV2	TRBJ1-2
CASSFGSGVGEQYF	TGTGCCAGCAGCTTTGGTTCAGGGGTGGGCGAGCAGTACTTC	.	.	TRBV5-4	TRBJ2-7
CASSFRQAVQYF	TGTGCCAGCAGTTTTAGGCAGGCCGTGCAGTACTTC	.	.	TRBV28	TRBJ2-7
CASSLFETGGNQPQHF	TGTGCCAGCTCACTTTTTGAGACAGGTGGCAATCAGCCCCAGCATTTT	.	few	TRBV18	TRBJ1-5
CASSRLAVFDEQFF	TGTGCCAGCAGCCGACTAGCCGTTTTCGATGAGCAGTTCTTC	TRBD2	.	TRBV5-6	TRBJ2-1
CASSGGQGAAANYGYTF	TGTGCCAGCAGCGGGGGGCAGGGGGCAGCAGCGAACTATGGCTACACCTTC	TRBD1	.	TRBV5-6	TRBJ1-2
CASSLTGDTGELFF	TGTGCCAGCAGCCTGACAGGGGACACCGGGGAGCTGTTTTTT	TRBD1	once	TRBV7-9	TRBJ2-2
CASSMLQGLSQETQYF	TGTGCCAGTAGTATGCTACAGGGCCTCTCCCAAGAGACCCAGTACTTC	.	.	TRBV19	TRBJ2-5
CASSWARQGALGYTF	TGTGCCAGCAGTTGGGCCCGACAGGGGGCGTTAGGCTACACCTTC	TRBD1	.	TRBV25-1	TRBJ1-2
CASSLAGINQPQHF	TGTGCCAGCAGTCTCGCCGGGATTAATCAGCCCCAGCATTTT	.	.	TRBV7-9	TRBJ1-5
CASSSSDRYGYTF	TGTGCCAGCAGTTCCTCTGACAGATATGGCTACACCTTC	.	.	TRBV28	TRBJ1-2
CASNYRDSSTDTQYF	TGTGCCAGCAATTATCGGGACTCAAGCACAGATACGCAGTATTTT	.	.	TRBV6-5	TRBJ2-3
CSALTGDDYEQYF	TGCAGCGCCCTAACAGGGGACGACTACGAGCAGTACTTC	TRBD1	.	TRBV29-1	TRBJ2-7
CASSPQGPQETQYF	TGTGCCAGCAGCCCGCAGGGTCCCCAAGAGACCCAGTACTTC	.	.	TRBV5-4	TRBJ2-5
CASRPGQAYEQYF	TGTGCCAGCAGGCCGGGACAGGCCTACGAGCAGTACTTC	TRBD1	.	TRBV28	TRBJ2-7
CASGGTGHQETQYF	TGTGCCAGCGGGGGGACAGGTCATCAAGAGACCCAGTACTTC	TRBD1	.	TRBV2	TRBJ2-5
CASSRAAPLQGADTQYF	TGTGCCAGCAGTAGGGCCGCCCCCCTCCAGGGGGCAGATACGCAGTATTTT	TRBD1	once	TRBV27	TRBJ2-3
CASSRGHGAGDTDTQYF	TGTGCCAGCAGCCGCGGGCACGGGGCAGGGGACACAGATACGCAGTATTTT	.	.	TRBV11-2	TRBJ2-3
CASGSPRGGLYEQYF	TGTGCCAGCGGATCCCCGCGGGGGGGCCTCTACGAGCAGTACTTC	TRBD2	.	TRBV27	TRBJ2-7
CASSSPTALLNTEAFF	TGTGCCAGCAGTTCCCCGACAGCCCTTTTGAACACTGAAGCTTTCTTT	.	.	TRBV7-9	TRBJ1-1
CASSSAGGPNTEAFF	TGTGCCAGCAGTTCCGCCGGGGGGCCGAACACTGAAGCTTTCTTT	.	.	TRBV28	TRBJ1-1
CASSDPPGGPYNEQFF	TGTGCCAGCAGTGACCCGCCGGGAGGCCCCTACAATGAGCAGTTCTTC	TRBD2	.	TRBV25-1	TRBJ2-1
CASSQVRKYNEQFF	TGCGCCAGCAGCCAAGTGCGGAAATACAATGAGCAGTTCTTC	.	.	TRBV4-3	TRBJ2-1
CASSIGTALGEKLFF	TGTGCCAGCAGCATAGGGACAGCACTGGGTGAAAAACTGTTTTTT	.	once	TRBV21-1	TRBJ1-4
CSAGQGNTEAFF	TGCAGCGCAGGGCAGGGAAACACTGAAGCTTTCTTT	.	.	TRBV29-1	TRBJ1-1
CASSQEPTGFGHEQFF	TGCGCCAGCAGCCAAGAACCGACAGGGTTTGGCCATGAGCAGTTCTTC	TRBD1	.	TRBV4-3	TRBJ2-1
CASSGAGEETQYF	TGTGCCAGCAGTGGGGCAGGGGAAGAGACCCAGTACTTC	.	once	TRBV2	TRBJ2-5
CASSLGGTSETQYF	TGTGCCAGCAGCCTTGGGGGGACTAGTGAGACCCAGTACTTC	TRBD2	.	TRBV7-2	TRBJ2-5
CASGRSGTQLLYGYTF	TGTGCCAGTGGCAGATCCGGGACACAGCTACTCTATGGCTACACCTTC	.	.	TRBV19	TRBJ1-2
CASSLGAGSYEQYF	TGTGCCAGCAGCTTAGGGGCGGGGTCCTACGAGCAGTACTTC	.	.	TRBV7-9	TRBJ2-7
CASSPEEDRGLQETQYF	TGTGCCAGCTCACCAGAGGAGGACAGGGGGCTCCAAGAGACCCAGTACTTC	TRBD1	once	TRBV18	TRBJ2-5
CASSQDGFGGTNTGELFF	TGTGCCAGCAGCCAAGATGGGTTCGGGGGGACGAACACCGGGGAGCTGTTTTTT	TRBD2	once	TRBV3-1/TRBV3-2	TRBJ2-2
CASSHQLRTGNRNTEAFF	TGCGCCAGCAGCCATCAACTGCGGACAGGGAATCGGAACACTGAAGCTTTCTTT	TRBD1	.	TRBV4-1	TRBJ1-1
CASSLVFSGNTIYF	TGCGCCAGCAGCCTAGTGTTTTCTGGAAACACCATATATTTT	.	.	TRBV5-1	TRBJ1-3
CASSAPGAYGYTF	TGTGCCAGCAGTGCCCCCGGAGCCTATGGCTACACCTTC	.	.	TRBV2	TRBJ1-2
CASSLLGGEETQYF	TGTGCCAGCAGTTTATTAGGGGGCGAAGAGACCCAGTACTTC	TRBD1	.	TRBV28	TRBJ2-5
CSVGGGQETQYF	TGCAGCGTCGGGGGGGGCCAGGAGACCCAGTACTTC	TRBD2	.	TRBV29-1	TRBJ2-5
CASSIGWLASGGVFDEQFF	TGTGCCAGTAGTATCGGATGGTTGGCTAGCGGGGGGGTATTCGATGAGCAGTTCTTC	TRBD2	.	TRBV19	TRBJ2-1
CASSLAGGANEKLFF	TGCGCCAGCAGCTTGGCAGGGGGCGCTAATGAAAAACTGTTTTTT	TRBD1	once	TRBV5-1	TRBJ1-4
CASSPSGHFTDTQYF	TGTGCCAGCAGCCCGTCGGGACACTTCACAGATACGCAGTATTTT	.	.	TRBV11-2	TRBJ2-3
CASSLALGAGTEAFF	TGCGCCAGCAGCTTGGCCCTGGGGGCGGGCACTGAAGCTTTCTTT	.	.	TRBV5-1	TRBJ1-1
CASSLASGGLSTDTQYF	TGCGCCAGCAGCTTGGCTAGCGGGGGGCTAAGCACAGATACGCAGTATTTT	TRBD2	.	TRBV5-1	TRBJ2-3
CASSQDRSYGYTF	TGCGCCAGCAGCCAAGATCGGTCCTATGGCTACACCTTC	.	once	TRBV4-1	TRBJ1-2